This is a list of T cell receptor beta chains from one sample in a study of T-cell reconstitution after alpha-beta-depleted transplantation in children. MiXCR, run by TCRdb on the PCR reads, gives a single entry per CDR3 protein. The table has fewer than 550,000 distinct CDR3 sequences, roughly a tenth seen once. Here the sequenced sample was PBMCs from the stem cell graft donor, taken from the stem cell graft. These receptor sequences come from a human donor who donated a stem cell graft to a child with acute myeloid leukemia. The CDR3 runs from the conserved cysteine through the conserved F or W. The D gene is left open where the match is weak. Clone size is given for some rows only: seen once, a few or many times, or a class if the clone is expanded.

v_call,d_call,clone_size,j_call,cdr3_nt,cdr3_aa
TRBV7-9,NA,NA,TRBJ1-1,TGTGCCAGCAGCTATAGTGCCCCCATGAACACTGAAGCTTTCTTT,CASSYSAPMNTEAFF
TRBV5-1,NA,NA,TRBJ1-1,TGCGCCAGCAGCTTGGATGGGGGACTCATGAACACTGAAGCTTTCTTT,CASSLDGGLMNTEAFF
TRBV12-3/TRBV12-4,TRBD1,few,TRBJ1-2,TGTGCCAGCAGTTTAGCACGACAGGGAAGCTACACCTTC,CASSLARQGSYTF
TRBV20-1,TRBD2,few,TRBJ2-3,TGCAGTGCTACTAAGGGACTAGCGGTCGCAGATACGCAGTATTTT,CSATKGLAVADTQYF
TRBV20-1,NA,NA,TRBJ1-4,TGCAGTGCGCGGCGGGGAGCTAATGAAAAACTGTTTTTT,CSARRGANEKLFF
TRBV27,NA,many,TRBJ1-1,TGTGCCAGCAGTTTAGGGGGGTCGGGGACTGAAGCTTTCTTT,CASSLGGSGTEAFF
TRBV12-3/TRBV12-4,NA,many,TRBJ2-5,TGTGCCAGCAGTTTAATCCGCGAGACCCAGTACTTC,CASSLIRETQYF
TRBV15,TRBD1,NA,TRBJ1-2,TGTGCCACCAGCAGAGGGCAGGGGGATGGCTACACCTTC,CATSRGQGDGYTF
TRBV5-1,NA,NA,TRBJ1-2,TGCGCCAGCAGCTCGAACCTCTCCGGACTTCGGGTCTATGGCTACACCTTC,CASSSNLSGLRVYGYTF
TRBV4-3,NA,many,TRBJ2-2,TGCGCCAGCAGCCAAGGCCTCGAGCTCGGGGAGCTGTTTTTT,CASSQGLELGELFF
TRBV5-1,NA,NA,TRBJ2-1,TGCGCCAGCAGCCTCGGGGTAGCCGAGAGCTCCTACAATGAGCAGTTCTTC,CASSLGVAESSYNEQFF
TRBV9,TRBD2,many,TRBJ2-2,TGTGCCAGCACCGCCGGGACTAGCGGGAGCGGGGAGCTGTTTTTT,CASTAGTSGSGELFF
TRBV6-4,TRBD1,NA,TRBJ2-1,TGTGCCAGCAGTGAGGGACAGGGTGGCAATGAGCAGTTCTTC,CASSEGQGGNEQFF
TRBV10-3,NA,NA,TRBJ1-3,TGTGCCGGCCGGGCCTCCTCTGGAAACACCATATATTTT,CAGRASSGNTIYF
TRBV4-3,NA,NA,TRBJ2-1,TGCGCCAGCAGCCAAGAGGGCTTGCCTATCAATGAGCAGTTCTTC,CASSQEGLPINEQFF
TRBV6-1,NA,NA,TRBJ2-2,TGTGCCAGCAGCAGGTCTAGCTACACCGGGGAGCTGTTTTTT,CASSRSSYTGELFF
TRBV12-3/TRBV12-4,TRBD1,NA,TRBJ2-1,TGTGCCAGCAGTTTCCGGGACAGGATTGACAATGAGCAGTTCTTC,CASSFRDRIDNEQFF
TRBV15,NA,NA,TRBJ2-1,TGTGCCACCAGCAGAGATTTTGCAAATGAGCAGTTCTTC,CATSRDFANEQFF
TRBV2,NA,NA,TRBJ2-3,TGTGCCAGCAGTGAACAAGGCACAGATACGCAGTATTTT,CASSEQGTDTQYF
TRBV5-6,NA,many,TRBJ1-5,TGTGCCAGCAGCCTGGGGGGTGATGGGGCCCAGAATAGCAATCAGCCCCAGCATTTT,CASSLGGDGAQNSNQPQHF
TRBV20-1,NA,NA,TRBJ1-4,TGCAGTGCCCCCCGGGCAGGGAAGCTTAATGAAAAACTGTTTTTT,CSAPRAGKLNEKLFF
TRBV20-1,NA,many,TRBJ2-7,TGCAGTGCTAGAGAAGGGGGTAGGGGGTACGAGCAGTACTTC,CSAREGGRGYEQYF
TRBV6-4,NA,NA,TRBJ2-5,TGTGCCAGCAGTGAAGGGGGACCAGAGCAACAGACCCAGTACTTC,CASSEGGPEQQTQYF
TRBV5-1,NA,many,TRBJ2-2,TGCGCCAGCAGAGGAGGGGGGTCGAACACCGGGGAGCTGTTTTTT,CASRGGGSNTGELFF
TRBV5-1,NA,NA,TRBJ2-7,TGCGCCAGCAGCTTTAGTACGCAGGGGAACGAGCAGTACTTC,CASSFSTQGNEQYF
TRBV3-1,NA,NA,TRBJ1-3,TGTGCCAGCAGCCAAGTAGCCCGCAGGCGTGGCGGAAACACCATATATTTT,CASSQVARRRGGNTIYF
TRBV7-2,NA,many,TRBJ2-3,TGTGCCAGCAGCTTAATCAGGGCATCCGATACGCAGTATTTT,CASSLIRASDTQYF
TRBV5-5,TRBD1,few,TRBJ2-1,TGTGCCAGCAGCTTGTTGGGACAGGGGAGTGAGCAGTTCTTC,CASSLLGQGSEQFF